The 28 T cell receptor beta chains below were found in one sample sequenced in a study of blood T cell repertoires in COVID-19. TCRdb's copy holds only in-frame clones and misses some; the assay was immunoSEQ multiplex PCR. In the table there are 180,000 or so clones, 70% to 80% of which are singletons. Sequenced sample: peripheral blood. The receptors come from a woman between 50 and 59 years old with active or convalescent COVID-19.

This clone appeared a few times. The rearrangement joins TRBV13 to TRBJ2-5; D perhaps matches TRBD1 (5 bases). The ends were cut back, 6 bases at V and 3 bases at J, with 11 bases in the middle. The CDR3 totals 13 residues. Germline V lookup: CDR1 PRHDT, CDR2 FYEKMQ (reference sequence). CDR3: CASSLSGKETQYF. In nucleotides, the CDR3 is TGTGCCAGCAGTTTGTCAGGGAAAGAGACCCAGTACTTC.

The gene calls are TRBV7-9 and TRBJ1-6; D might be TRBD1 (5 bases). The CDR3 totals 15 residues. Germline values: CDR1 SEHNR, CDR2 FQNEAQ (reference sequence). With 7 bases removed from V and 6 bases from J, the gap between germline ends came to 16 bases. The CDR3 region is CASKYMGQSNSPLHF. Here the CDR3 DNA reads TGTGCCAGCAAATACATGGGGCAGTCTAATTCACCCCTCCACTTT.

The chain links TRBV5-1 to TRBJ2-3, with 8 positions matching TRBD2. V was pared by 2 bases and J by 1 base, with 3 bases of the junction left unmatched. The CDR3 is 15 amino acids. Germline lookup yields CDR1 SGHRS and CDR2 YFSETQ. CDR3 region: CASSFTSGRTDTQYF. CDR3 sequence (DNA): TGCGCCAGCAGCTTCACTAGCGGACGCACAGATACGCAGTATTTT.

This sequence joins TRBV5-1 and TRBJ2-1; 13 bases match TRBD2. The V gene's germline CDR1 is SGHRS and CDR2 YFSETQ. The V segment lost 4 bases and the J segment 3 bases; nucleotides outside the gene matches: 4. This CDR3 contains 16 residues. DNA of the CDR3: TGCGCCAGCAGCCGCGGGACTAGCGGGATCTACAATGAGCAGTTCTTC. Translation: CASSRGTSGIYNEQFF. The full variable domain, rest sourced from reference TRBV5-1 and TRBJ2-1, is KAGVTQTPRYLIKTRGQQVTLSCSPISGHRSVSWYQQTPGQGLQFLFEYFSETQRNKGNFPGRFSGRQFSNSRSEMNVSTLELGDSALYLCASSRGTSGIYNEQFFGPGTRLTVL.

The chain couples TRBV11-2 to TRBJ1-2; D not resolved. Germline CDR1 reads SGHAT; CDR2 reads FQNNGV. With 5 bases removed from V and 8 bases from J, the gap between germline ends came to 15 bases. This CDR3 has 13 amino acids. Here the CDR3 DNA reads TGTGCCAGCAGCCCCCGTATGAGCGGCGGCTACACCTTC. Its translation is CASSPRMSGGYTF. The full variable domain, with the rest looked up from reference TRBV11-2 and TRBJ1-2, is EAGVAQSPRYKIIEKRQSVAFWCNPISGHATLYWYQQILGQGPKLLIQFQNNGVVDDSQLPKDRFSAERLKGVDSTLKIQPAKLEDSAVYLCASSPRMSGGYTFGSGTRLTVV.

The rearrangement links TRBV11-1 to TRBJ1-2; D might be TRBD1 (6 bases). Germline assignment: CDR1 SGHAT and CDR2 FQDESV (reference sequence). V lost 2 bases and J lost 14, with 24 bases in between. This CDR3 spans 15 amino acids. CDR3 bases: TGTGCCAGCAGCTTACTTCGGACGGAGCAGAGTGACAGGACCTTC. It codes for CASSLLRTEQSDRTF.

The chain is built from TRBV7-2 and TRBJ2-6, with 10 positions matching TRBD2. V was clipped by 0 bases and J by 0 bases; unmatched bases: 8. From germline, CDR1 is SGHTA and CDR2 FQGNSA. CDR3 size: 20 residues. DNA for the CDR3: TGTGCCAGCAGCTTAGCGGGGGCTAGCGGGGGAAACTCTGGGGCCAACGTCCTGACTTTC. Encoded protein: CASSLAGASGGNSGANVLTF.

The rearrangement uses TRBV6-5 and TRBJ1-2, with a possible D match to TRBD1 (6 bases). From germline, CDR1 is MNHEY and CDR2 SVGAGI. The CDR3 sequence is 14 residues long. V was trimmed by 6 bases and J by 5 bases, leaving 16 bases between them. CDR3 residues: CASSRTAILYGYTF. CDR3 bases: TGTGCCAGCAGCAGGACAGCTATATTATATGGCTACACCTTC.

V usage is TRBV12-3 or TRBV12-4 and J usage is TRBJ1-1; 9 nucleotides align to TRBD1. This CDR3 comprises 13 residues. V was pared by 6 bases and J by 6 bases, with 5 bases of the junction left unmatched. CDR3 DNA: TGTGCCAGCAGCCCGGGACAGGGTTCTGAAGCTTTCTTT. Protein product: CASSPGQGSEAFF.

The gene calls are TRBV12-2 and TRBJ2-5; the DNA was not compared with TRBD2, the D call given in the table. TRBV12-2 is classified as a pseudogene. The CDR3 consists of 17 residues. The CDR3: CASHTKGGLAGQETQYF. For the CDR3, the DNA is TGTGCAAGTCACACTAAGGGGGGACTAGCGGGACAAGAGACCCAGTACTTC.

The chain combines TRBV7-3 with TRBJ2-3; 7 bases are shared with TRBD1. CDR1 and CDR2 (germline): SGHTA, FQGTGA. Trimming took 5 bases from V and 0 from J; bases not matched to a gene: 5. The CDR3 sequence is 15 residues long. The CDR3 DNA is TGTGCCAGCAGCCGTCGGACAGGCAGCACAGATACGCAGTATTTT. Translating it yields CASSRRTGSTDTQYF.

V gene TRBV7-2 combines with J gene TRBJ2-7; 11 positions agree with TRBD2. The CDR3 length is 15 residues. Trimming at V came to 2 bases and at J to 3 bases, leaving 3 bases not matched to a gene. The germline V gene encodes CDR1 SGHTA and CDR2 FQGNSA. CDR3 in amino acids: CASSLRTSGSYEQYF. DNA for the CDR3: TGTGCCAGCAGCTTACGCACTAGCGGGAGCTACGAGCAGTACTTC.

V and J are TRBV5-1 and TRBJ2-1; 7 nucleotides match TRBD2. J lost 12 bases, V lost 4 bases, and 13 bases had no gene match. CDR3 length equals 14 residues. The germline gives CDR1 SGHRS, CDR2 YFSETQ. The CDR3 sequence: CASSPGLPAVSQFF. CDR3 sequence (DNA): TGCGCCAGCAGCCCGGGACTACCGGCCGTCTCGCAGTTCTTC.

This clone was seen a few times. CDR3 loop: CASSLEGVWDYGYTF. CDR3 nucleotide sequence: TGTGCCAGCAGCTTAGAGGGGGTTTGGGACTATGGCTACACCTTC. The V call is TRBV7-2, the J call TRBJ1-2, with a weak D call TRBD1 (6 bases). CDR1 and CDR2 from the germline V gene are SGHTA and FQGNSA. The CDR3 consists of 15 residues. Trimming cost V 1 base and J 3 bases, with 12 bases left between them.

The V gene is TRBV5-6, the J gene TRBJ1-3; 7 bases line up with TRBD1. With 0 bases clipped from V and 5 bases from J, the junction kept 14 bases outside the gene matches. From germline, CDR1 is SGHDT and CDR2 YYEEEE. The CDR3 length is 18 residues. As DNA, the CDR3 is TGTGCCAGCAGCTTGGGATCCAATTTTAACAGGGGCAGAAACACCATATATTTT. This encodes CASSLGSNFNRGRNTIYF.

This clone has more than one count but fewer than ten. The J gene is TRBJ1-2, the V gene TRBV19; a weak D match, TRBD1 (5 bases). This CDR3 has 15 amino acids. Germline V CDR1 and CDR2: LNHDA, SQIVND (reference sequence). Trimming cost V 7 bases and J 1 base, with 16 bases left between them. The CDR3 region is CASIARAPFNYGYTF. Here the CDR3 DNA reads TGTGCCAGTATTGCCAGGGCCCCCTTTAACTATGGCTACACCTTC.

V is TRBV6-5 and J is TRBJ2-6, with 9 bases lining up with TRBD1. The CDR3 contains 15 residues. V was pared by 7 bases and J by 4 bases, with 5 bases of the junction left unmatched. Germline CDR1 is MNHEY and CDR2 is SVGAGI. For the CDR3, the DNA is TGTGCCAGCATCGACAGGGGGGGAGGGGCCAACGTCCTGACTTTC. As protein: CASIDRGGGANVLTF.

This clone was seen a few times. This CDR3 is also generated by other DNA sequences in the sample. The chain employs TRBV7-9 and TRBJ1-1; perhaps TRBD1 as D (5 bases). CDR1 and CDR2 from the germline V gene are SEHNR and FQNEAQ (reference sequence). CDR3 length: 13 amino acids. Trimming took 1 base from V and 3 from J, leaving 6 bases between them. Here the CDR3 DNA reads TGTGCCAGCAGCTTAGGACAGCACACTGAAGCTTTCTTT. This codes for CASSLGQHTEAFF. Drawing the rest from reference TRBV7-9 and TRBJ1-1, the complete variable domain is DTGVSQNPRHKITKRGQNVTFRCDPISEHNRLYWYRQTLGQGPEFLTYFQNEAQLEKSRLLSDRFSAERPKGSFSTLEIQRTEQGDSAMYLCASSLGQHTEAFFGQGTRLTVV.

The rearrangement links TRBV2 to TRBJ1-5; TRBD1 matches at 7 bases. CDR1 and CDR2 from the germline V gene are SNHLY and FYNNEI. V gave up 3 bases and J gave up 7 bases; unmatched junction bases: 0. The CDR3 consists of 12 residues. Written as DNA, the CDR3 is TGTGCCAGCAGTGACAGGGGGCAGCCCCAGCATTTT. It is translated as CASSDRGQPQHF.

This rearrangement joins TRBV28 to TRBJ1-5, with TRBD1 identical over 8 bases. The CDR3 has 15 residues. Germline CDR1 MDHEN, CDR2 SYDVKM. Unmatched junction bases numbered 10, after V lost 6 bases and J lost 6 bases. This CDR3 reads CASRSDRAPSQPQHF. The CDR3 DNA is TGTGCCAGCAGATCGGACAGGGCCCCCAGTCAGCCCCAGCATTTT.

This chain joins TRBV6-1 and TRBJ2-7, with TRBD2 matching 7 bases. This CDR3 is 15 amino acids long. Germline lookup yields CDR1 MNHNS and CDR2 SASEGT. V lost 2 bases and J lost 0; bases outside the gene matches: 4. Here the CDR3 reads CASSELAGYSYEQYF. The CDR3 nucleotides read TGTGCCAGCAGTGAATTAGCGGGTTACTCCTACGAGCAGTACTTC.

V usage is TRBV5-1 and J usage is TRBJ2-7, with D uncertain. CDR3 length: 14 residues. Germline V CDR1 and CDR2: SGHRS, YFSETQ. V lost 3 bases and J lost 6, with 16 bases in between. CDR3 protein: CASSSDPWAPEQYF. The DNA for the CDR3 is TGCGCCAGCAGCTCCGACCCTTGGGCTCCCGAGCAGTACTTC. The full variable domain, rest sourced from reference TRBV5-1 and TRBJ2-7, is KAGVTQTPRYLIKTRGQQVTLSCSPISGHRSVSWYQQTPGQGLQFLFEYFSETQRNKGNFPGRFSGRQFSNSRSEMNVSTLELGDSALYLCASSSDPWAPEQYFGPGTRLTVT.

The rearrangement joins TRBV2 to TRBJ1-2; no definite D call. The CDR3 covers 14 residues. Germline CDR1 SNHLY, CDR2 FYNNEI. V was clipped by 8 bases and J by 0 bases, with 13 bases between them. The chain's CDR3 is CASQTGRANYGYTF. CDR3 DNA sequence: TGTGCCAGCCAAACCGGGAGGGCTAACTATGGCTACACCTTC. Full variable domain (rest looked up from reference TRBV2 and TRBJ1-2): EPEVTQTPSHQVTQMGQEVILRCVPISNHLYFYWYRQILGQKVEFLVSFYNNEISEKSEIFDDQFSVERPDGSNFTLKIRSTKLEDSAMYFCASQTGRANYGYTFGSGTRLTVV.

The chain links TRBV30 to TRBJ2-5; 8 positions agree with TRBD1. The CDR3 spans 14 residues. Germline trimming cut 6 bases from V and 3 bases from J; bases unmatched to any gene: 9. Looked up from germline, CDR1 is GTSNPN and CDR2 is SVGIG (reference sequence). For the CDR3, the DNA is TGTGCCTGCGCGGACAGGGAACTTGAAGAGACCCAGTACTTC. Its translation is CACADRELEETQYF.

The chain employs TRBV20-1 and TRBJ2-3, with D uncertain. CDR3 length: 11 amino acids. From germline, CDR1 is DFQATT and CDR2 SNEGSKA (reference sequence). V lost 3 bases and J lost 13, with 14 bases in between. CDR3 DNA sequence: TGCAGTGCTAGCAAGACCGACCAGGAGTATTTT. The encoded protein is CSASKTDQEYF.

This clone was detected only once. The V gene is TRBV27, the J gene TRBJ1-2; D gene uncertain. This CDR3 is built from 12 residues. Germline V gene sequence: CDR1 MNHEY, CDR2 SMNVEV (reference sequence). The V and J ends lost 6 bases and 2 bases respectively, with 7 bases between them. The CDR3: CASRKPNYGYTF. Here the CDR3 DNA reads TGTGCCAGCAGAAAGCCCAACTATGGCTACACCTTC.

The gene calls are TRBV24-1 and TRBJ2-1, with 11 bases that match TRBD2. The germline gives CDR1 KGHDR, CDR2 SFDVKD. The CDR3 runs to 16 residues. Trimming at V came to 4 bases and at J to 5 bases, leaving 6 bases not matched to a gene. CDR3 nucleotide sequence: TGTGCCACCAGTGACCACGGGACTAGCGGTAACAATGAGCAGTTCTTC. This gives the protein CATSDHGTSGNNEQFF.

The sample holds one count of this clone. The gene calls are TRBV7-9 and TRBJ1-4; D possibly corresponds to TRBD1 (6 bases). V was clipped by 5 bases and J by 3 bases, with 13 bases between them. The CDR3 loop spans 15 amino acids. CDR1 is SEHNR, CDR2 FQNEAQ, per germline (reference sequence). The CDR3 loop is CASSRAGAANEKLFF. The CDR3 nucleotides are TGTGCCAGCAGCCGCGCGGGGGCGGCTAATGAAAAACTGTTTTTT. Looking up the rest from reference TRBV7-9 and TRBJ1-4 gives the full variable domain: DTGVSQNPRHKITKRGQNVTFRCDPISEHNRLYWYRQTLGQGPEFLTYFQNEAQLEKSRLLSDRFSAERPKGSFSTLEIQRTEQGDSAMYLCASSRAGAANEKLFFGSGTQLSVL.